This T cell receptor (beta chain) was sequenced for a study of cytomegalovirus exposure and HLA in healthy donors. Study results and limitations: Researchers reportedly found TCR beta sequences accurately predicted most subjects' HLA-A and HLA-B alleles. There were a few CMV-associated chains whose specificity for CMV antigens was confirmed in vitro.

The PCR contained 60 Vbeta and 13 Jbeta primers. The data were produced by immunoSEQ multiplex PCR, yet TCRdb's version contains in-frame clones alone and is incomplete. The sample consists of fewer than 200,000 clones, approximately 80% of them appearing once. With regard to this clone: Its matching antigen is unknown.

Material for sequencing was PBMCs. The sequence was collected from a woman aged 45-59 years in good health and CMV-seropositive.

This CDR3 reads CASSLSAGNTEAFF. DNA of the CDR3: TGTGCCAGCAGCTTATCGGCGGGGAACACTGAAGCTTTCTTT. The chain recombines TRBV7-3 with TRBJ1-1; unclear D gene. Germline V gene data show CDR1 as SGHTA and CDR2 as FQGTGA. CDR3 length: 14 residues. The ends were cut back, 2 bases at V and 1 base at J, with 8 bases in the middle.